The source of this T cell receptor beta chain is a study of blood T cell repertoires in COVID-19. Study-wide context: Samples representing acute and convalescent COVID-19 were sourced from the United States, Italy and Spain. Sample material is recorded as cDNA or gDNA derived from T cells, B-cell-depleted T cells, or PBMCs.

As handled by the study authors: Amplified reference gene primers provided the basis for estimating nucleated cell counts. The table came from immunoSEQ multiplex PCR; TCRdb's copy has only in-frame clones and leaves some out. For V, J and clone size, that table is used; D and trimming come from the DNA. The table lists about 100,000 clones, roughly 79% of them singletons. The CDR3 extends over 15 amino acids. V lost 1 base to trimming and J lost 5 bases, with 15 bases between them. CDR1 MNHNS and CDR2 SASEGT come from the germline V gene. This clone was recorded a few times. The V call is TRBV6-1, the J call TRBJ2-7; the D gene is possibly TRBD2 (5 bases). The sequence came from a human donor in a cohort sampled during active COVID-19. The source material was peripheral blood. DNA of the CDR3: TGTGCCAGCAGTGAAGAGGGAGTTCGGCGCGACGAGCAGTACTTC. This translates into CASSEEGVRRDEQYF.